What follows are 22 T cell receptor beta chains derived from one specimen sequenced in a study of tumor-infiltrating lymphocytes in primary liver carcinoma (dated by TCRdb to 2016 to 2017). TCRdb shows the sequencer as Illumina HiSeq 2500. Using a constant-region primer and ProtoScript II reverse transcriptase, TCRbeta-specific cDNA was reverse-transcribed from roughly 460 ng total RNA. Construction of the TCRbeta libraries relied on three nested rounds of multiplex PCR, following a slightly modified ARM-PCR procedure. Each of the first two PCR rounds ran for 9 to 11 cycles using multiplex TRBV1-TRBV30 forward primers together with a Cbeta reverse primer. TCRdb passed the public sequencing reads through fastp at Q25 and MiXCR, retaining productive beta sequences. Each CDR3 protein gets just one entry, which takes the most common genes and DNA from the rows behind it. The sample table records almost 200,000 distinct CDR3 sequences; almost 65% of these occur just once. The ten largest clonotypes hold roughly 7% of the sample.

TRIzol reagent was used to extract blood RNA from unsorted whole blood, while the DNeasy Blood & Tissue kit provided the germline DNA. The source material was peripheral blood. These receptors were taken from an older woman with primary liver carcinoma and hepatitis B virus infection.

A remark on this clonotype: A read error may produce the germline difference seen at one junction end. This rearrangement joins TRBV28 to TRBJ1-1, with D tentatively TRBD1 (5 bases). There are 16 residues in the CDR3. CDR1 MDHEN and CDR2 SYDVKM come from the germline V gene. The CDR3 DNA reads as TGTGCCAGCACCCAACCTACTGGGGCCCTGAACACTGATGCTTTCTTT. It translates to CASTQPTGALNTDAFF.

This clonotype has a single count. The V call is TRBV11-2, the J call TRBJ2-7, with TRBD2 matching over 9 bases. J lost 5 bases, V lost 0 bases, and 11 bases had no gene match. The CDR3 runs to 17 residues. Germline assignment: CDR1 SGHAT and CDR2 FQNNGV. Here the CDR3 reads CASSLDWVSLAGNEQYF. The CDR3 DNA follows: TGTGCCAGCAGCTTAGATTGGGTCAGTCTAGCGGGAAACGAGCAGTACTTC. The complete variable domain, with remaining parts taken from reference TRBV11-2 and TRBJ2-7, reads EAGVAQSPRYKIIEKRQSVAFWCNPISGHATLYWYQQILGQGPKLLIQFQNNGVVDDSQLPKDRFSAERLKGVDSTLKIQPAKLEDSAVYLCASSLDWVSLAGNEQYFGPGTRLTVT.

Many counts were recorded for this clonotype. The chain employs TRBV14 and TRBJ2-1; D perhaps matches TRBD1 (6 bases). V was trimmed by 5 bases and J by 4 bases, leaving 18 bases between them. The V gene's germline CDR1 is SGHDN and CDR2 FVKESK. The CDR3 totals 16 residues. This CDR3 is CASSDLGGQSYNEQFF. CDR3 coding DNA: TGTGCCAGCAGCGACCTCGGTGGACAGAGTTACAATGAGCAGTTCTTC. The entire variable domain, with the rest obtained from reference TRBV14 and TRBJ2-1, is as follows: EAGVTQFPSHSVIEKGQTVTLRCDPISGHDNLYWYRRVMGKEIKFLLHFVKESKQDESGMPNNRFLAERTGGTYSTLKVQPAELEDSGVYFCASSDLGGQSYNEQFFGPGTRLTVL.

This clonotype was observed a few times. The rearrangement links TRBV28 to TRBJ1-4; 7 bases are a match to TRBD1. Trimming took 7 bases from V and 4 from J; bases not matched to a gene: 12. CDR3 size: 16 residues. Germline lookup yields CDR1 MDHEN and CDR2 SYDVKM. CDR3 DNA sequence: TGTGCCAGCAATCCGAGGCTGGGGACAGTTAATGAAAAACTGTTTTTT. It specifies CASNPRLGTVNEKLFF.

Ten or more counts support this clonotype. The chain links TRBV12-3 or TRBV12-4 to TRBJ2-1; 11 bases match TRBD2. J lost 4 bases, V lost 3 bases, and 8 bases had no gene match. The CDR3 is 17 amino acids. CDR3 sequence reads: CASSFRSGTSGYNEQFF. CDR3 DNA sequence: TGTGCCAGCAGTTTTCGGTCGGGGACTAGCGGTTACAATGAGCAGTTCTTC.

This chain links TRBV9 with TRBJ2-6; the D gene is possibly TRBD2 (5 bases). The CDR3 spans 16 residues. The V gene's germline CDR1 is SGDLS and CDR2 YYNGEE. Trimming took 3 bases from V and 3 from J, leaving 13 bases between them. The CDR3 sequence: CASSDPRGSGANVLTF. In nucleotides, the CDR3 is TGTGCCAGCAGCGACCCACGGGGAAGTGGGGCCAACGTCCTGACTTTC.

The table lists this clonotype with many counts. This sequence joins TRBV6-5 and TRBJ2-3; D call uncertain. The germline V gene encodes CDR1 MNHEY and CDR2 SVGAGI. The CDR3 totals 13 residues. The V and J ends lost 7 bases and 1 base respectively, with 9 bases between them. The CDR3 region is CASKGAGTDTQYF. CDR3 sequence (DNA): TGTGCCAGCAAGGGTGCGGGCACAGATACGCAGTATTTT.

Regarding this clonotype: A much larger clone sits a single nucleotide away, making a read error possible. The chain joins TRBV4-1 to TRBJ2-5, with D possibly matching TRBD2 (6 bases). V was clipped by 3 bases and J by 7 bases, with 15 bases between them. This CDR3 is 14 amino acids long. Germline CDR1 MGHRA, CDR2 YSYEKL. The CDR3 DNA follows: TGCGCCAGCAGCCATGATGACGGGGGACGGACCCAGTACTTC. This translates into CASSHDDGGRTQYF.

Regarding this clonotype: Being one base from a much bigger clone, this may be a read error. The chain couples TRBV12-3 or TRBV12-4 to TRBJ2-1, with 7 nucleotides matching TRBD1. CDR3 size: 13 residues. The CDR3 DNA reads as TGTGCCAGCAGTTTGAACAGGGGCCATGAGCAGCTCTTC. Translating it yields CASSLNRGHEQLF.

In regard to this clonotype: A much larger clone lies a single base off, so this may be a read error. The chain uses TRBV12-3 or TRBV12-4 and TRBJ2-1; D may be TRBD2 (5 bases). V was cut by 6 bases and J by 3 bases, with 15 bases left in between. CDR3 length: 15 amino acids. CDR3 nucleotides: TGTGCCAGCAGCCGTGGGATTGGACTCTACAATGAGCAGTTCTTC. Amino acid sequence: CASSRGIGLYNEQFF.

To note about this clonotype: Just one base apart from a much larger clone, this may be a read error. CDR3 in DNA: TGTGCCAGCAGTACCGACAGCGGCACTGAAGCTCTCTTT. Its protein is CASSTDSGTEALF. The chain carries TRBV6-6 and TRBJ1-1; tentative D call: TRBD1 (5 bases). Germline V gene data show CDR1 as MNHNY and CDR2 as SVGAGI (reference sequence). This CDR3 has 13 residues.

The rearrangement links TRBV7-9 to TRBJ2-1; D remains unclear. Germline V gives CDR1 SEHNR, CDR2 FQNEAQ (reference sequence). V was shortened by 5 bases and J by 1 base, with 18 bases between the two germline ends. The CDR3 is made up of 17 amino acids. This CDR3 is CASSPTARLQSYNEQFF. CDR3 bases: TGTGCCAGCAGCCCAACTGCTCGGTTACAGTCCTACAATGAGCAGTTCTTC.

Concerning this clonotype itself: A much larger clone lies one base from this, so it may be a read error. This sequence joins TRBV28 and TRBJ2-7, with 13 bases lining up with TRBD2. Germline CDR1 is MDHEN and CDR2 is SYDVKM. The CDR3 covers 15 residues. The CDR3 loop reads CASRRLAGGTYDQYF. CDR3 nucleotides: TGTGCCAGCAGACGACTAGCGGGAGGAACCTACGATCAGTACTTC.

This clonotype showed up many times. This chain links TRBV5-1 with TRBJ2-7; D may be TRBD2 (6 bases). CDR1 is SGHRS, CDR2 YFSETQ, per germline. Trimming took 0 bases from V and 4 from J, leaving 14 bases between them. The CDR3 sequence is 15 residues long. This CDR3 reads CASSLVGGALYEQYF. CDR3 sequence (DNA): TGCGCCAGCAGCTTGGTGGGAGGCGCCCTTTACGAGCAGTACTTC.

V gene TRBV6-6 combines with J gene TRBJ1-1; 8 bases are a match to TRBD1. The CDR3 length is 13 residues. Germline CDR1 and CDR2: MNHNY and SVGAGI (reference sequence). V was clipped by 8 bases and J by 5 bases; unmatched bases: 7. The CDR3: CASGTGGTTEAFF. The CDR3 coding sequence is TGTGCCAGCGGCACAGGGGGAACTACTGAAGCTTTCTTT.

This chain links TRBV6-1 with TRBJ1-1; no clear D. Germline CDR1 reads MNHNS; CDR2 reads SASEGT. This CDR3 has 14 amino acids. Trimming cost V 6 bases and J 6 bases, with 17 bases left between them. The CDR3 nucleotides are TGTGCCAGCAGCGAGCGTGGGAGTTGGGCTGAAGCTTTCTTT. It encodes CASSERGSWAEAFF.

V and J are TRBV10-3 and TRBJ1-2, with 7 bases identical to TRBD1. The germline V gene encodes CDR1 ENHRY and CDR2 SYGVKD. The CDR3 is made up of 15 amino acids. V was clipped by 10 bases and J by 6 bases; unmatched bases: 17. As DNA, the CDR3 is TGTGCCACCCGAAAAGAGCGACAGGGCGTTCATGGCTACACCTTC. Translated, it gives CATRKERQGVHGYTF.

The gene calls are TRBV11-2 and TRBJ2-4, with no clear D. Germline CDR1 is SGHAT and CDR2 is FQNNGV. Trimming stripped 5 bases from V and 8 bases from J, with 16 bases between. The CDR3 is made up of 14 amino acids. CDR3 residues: CASSLTSPVHIQYF. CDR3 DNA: TGTGCCAGCAGCCTAACTTCCCCAGTGCACATTCAGTACTTC.

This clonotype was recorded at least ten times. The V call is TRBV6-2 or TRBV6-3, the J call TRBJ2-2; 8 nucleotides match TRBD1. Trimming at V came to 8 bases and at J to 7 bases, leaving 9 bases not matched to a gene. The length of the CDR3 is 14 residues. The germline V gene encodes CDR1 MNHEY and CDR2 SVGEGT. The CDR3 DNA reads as TGTGCCAGCCTACCCAGGGGGCAGGTCGGGGAGCTGTTTTTT. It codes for CASLPRGQVGELFF.

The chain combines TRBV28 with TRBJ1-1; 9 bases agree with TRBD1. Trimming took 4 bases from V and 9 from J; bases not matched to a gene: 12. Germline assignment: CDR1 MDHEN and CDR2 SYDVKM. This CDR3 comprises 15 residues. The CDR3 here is CASSSYRGRISQAFF. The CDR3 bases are TGTGCCAGCAGTTCCTACAGGGGGCGAATCTCCCAAGCTTTCTTT.

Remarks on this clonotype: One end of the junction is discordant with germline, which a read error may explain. This CDR3 reads CASTLLAGGGGKLFF. The CDR3 nucleotides read TGTGCCAGCACCCTCCTAGCGGGAGGAGGCGGGAAGCTGTTTTTT. The chain couples TRBV7-9 to TRBJ2-2, with TRBD2 matching 11 bases. CDR1 and CDR2 (germline): SEHNR, FQNEAQ (reference sequence). The CDR3 is 15 residues long.

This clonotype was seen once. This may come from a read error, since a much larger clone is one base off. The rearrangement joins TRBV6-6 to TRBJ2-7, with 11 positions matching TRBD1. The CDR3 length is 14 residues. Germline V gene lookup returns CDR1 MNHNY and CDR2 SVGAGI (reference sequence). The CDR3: CASSRDRGSGERYF. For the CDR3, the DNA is TGTGCCAGCAGCCGGGACAGGGGGTCGGGCGAGCGGTACTTC.